These T cell receptor beta chains were read from a single sample in a study of blood T cell repertoires in COVID-19. Measured with immunoSEQ multiplex PCR; TCRdb has only the in-frame clones, and not every one. The table shows about 100,000 clones, with 70% to 90% occurring only once. Sample: peripheral blood. These TCRs come from a human donor in a cohort sampled during active COVID-19. Each CDR3 is given with its conserved first and last residue. D genes are given only for firm matches. Clone size, where shown, is once, few, many, or a class for clones that have expanded.

NA	13	TRBV29-1	TRBJ1-5	NA	CSVVIGKEQPQHF	TGCAGCGTTGTTATCGGGAAGGAACAGCCCCAGCATTTT
TRBD2	15	TRBV4-1	TRBJ2-1	NA	CASSQDWGGYNEQFF	TGCGCCAGCAGCCAAGATTGGGGGGGGTACAATGAGCAGTTCTTC
NA	13	TRBV19	TRBJ1-2	NA	CASSNRVVDGYTF	TGTGCCAGTAGTAACAGGGTTGTAGATGGCTACACCTTC
TRBD1	15	TRBV6-2/TRBV6-3	TRBJ2-7	NA	CASSYGGTGLHEQYF	TGTGCCAGCAGTTACGGAGGGACAGGGCTCCACGAGCAGTACTTC
NA	13	TRBV6-5	TRBJ1-2	NA	CASSTRTAGGYTF	TGTGCCAGCAGTACCCGGACCGCGGGGGGCTACACCTTC
TRBD1	14	TRBV25-1	TRBJ1-1	NA	CASSEYRGQTEAFF	TGTGCCAGCAGTGAATACAGGGGGCAGACTGAAGCTTTCTTT
NA	16	TRBV27	TRBJ2-5	NA	CASSLIGPQVKETQYF	TGTGCCAGCAGTTTAATCGGTCCCCAGGTTAAAGAGACCCAGTACTTC
TRBD2	14	TRBV27	TRBJ2-1	once	CASARASGDNEQFF	TGTGCCAGCGCTCGAGCTAGCGGGGACAATGAGCAGTTCTTC
TRBD1	13	TRBV10-3	TRBJ2-7	NA	CAISGDRWYEQYF	TGTGCCATCAGTGGGGACAGGTGGTACGAGCAGTACTTC
TRBD1	13	TRBV27	TRBJ2-2	NA	CASRQGRFGELFF	TGTGCCAGCCGACAGGGGAGGTTCGGGGAGCTGTTTTTT
NA	14	TRBV6-5	TRBJ2-5	NA	CASSAVGGLETQYF	TGTGCCAGCAGCGCGGTGGGGGGGCTTGAGACCCAGTACTTC
NA	11	TRBV12-3/TRBV12-4	TRBJ2-3	NA	CASSLGYLRYF	TGTGCCAGCAGTCTCGGGTATCTTCGGTATTTT
TRBD2	15	TRBV9	TRBJ2-5	NA	CASSATGLGAETQYF	TGTGCCAGCAGCGCGACGGGACTAGGGGCCGAGACCCAGTACTTC